The clone carrying this T cell receptor (beta chain) showed up just a few times. In germline, CDR1 is SQVTM, CDR2 ANQGSEA. CDR3 size: 16 residues. The V gene end was trimmed by 5 bases and the J gene end by 1 base; junction bases not matched to a gene: 8. The sample originates from a study of cytomegalovirus exposure and HLA in healthy donors. Study in general: Earlier results showed 117 million unique TCR beta sequences derived from some 180 million T cells. The study placed 70% to 85% of its approximately 380 genotyped donors in the Caucasian-associated ancestry cluster.

Though nominally healthy at sampling, donors likely had unrecorded immune exposures. The PCR made use of 60 Vbeta and 13 Jbeta primers. TCRdb's copy holds only in-frame clones and misses some; the assay was immunoSEQ multiplex PCR. The sample yields 150,000 to 200,000 clones, around four fifths seen once. The V and J genes are TRBV29-1 and TRBJ2-6; 7 positions match TRBD1. What was sequenced was PBMCs. This sequence was found in a man aged 18 to 30 in good health and CMV-seropositive. The CDR3 is CSVQGQLTSGANVLTF. The CDR3 DNA follows: TGCAGCGTTCAGGGACAGTTAACGTCTGGGGCCAACGTCCTGACTTTC.